One and the same sample provided the 7 T cell receptor beta chains below, sequenced in a study of blood T cells in healthy people across ages. Primers used in a second PCR of roughly 6 to 11 cycles were a sample-barcoded 5' primer and a J-beta primer mix. Each CDR3 protein gets one entry after TCRdb re-called the 5' RACE reads with MiXCR. The sample lists approximately 1,000,000 distinct CDR3 sequences, roughly two fifths occurring once. The specimen was blood. These receptors came from a young man in good health.

This rearrangement joins TRBV28 to TRBJ1-1; a possible D gene is TRBD1 (6 bases). CDR1 and CDR2 from the germline V gene are MDHEN and SYDVKM. Trimming took off 2 bases at V and 11 bases at J, with 24 bases between the two ends. The CDR3 is 16 residues long. CDR3 in amino acids: CASSLGGAGTERGAFF. The CDR3 region has the DNA TGTGCCAGCAGTTTAGGAGGGGCAGGGACTGAAAGGGGGGCTTTCTTT.

J is TRBJ2-2 and V is TRBV9; weak D call: TRBD1 (6 bases). CDR3 size: 15 residues. V gave up 3 bases and J gave up 6 bases, with 15 bases separating them. Germline assignment: CDR1 SGDLS and CDR2 YYNGEE. CDR3 in amino acids: CASSARTGIAGELFF. The CDR3 DNA sequence: TGTGCCAGCAGCGCCCGAACAGGGATTGCCGGGGAGCTGTTTTTT.

The genes are TRBV5-1 and TRBJ1-5; D unclear. CDR1 and CDR2 from the germline V gene are SGHRS and YFSETQ. There are 15 residues in the CDR3. V gave up 4 bases and J gave up 1 base, with 12 bases separating them. The CDR3 nucleotides are TGCGCCAGCAGCGATGAGGGAGGCAGCAATCAGCCCCAGCATTTT. It codes for CASSDEGGSNQPQHF. The full variable domain, completed using reference TRBV5-1 and TRBJ1-5, is KAGVTQTPRYLIKTRGQQVTLSCSPISGHRSVSWYQQTPGQGLQFLFEYFSETQRNKGNFPGRFSGRQFSNSRSEMNVSTLELGDSALYLCASSDEGGSNQPQHFGDGTRLSIL.

The chain carries TRBV9 and TRBJ1-2; D is uncertain. CDR3 size: 10 residues. Germline V lookup: CDR1 SGDLS, CDR2 YYNGEE. V gave up 7 bases and J gave up 13 bases, with 14 bases separating them. CDR3 nucleotide sequence: TGTGCCAGCCGGGCTAAATACTGCACCTTC. Translating it yields CASRAKYCTF.

This clonotype was observed at least ten times. The genes are TRBV12-3 or TRBV12-4 and TRBJ1-4; D is ambiguous. The CDR3 covers 13 residues. Trimming pared 8 bases from V and 8 bases from J, leaving 15 bases between. Written as DNA, the CDR3 is TGTGCCAGCTGCTTAGGACGGGAAGAAAAACTGTTTTTT. This encodes CASCLGREEKLFF.

V usage is TRBV12-3 or TRBV12-4 and J usage is TRBJ1-3, with D possibly TRBD1 on 6 matching bases. The CDR3 is made up of 14 amino acids. The V end lost 5 bases, the J end lost 2 bases, and 10 bases lay between the germline ends. The CDR3 nucleotides read TGTGCCAGCAGTCTCCGGACAGCTGGAAACACCATATATTTT. Translation gives CASSLRTAGNTIYF.

In this sample, this clonotype turned up once. V and J are TRBV7-2 and TRBJ2-7; 9 bases agree with TRBD2. V shed 4 bases, J shed 0 bases, and the junction held 4 bases outside the gene matches. CDR3 size: 15 residues. Germline V CDR1 and CDR2: SGHTA, FQGNSA. CDR3 nucleotides: TGTGCCAGCAGCTCTCAGCGGGGGGTCTCCTACGAGCAGTACTTC. Translated, it gives CASSSQRGVSYEQYF.